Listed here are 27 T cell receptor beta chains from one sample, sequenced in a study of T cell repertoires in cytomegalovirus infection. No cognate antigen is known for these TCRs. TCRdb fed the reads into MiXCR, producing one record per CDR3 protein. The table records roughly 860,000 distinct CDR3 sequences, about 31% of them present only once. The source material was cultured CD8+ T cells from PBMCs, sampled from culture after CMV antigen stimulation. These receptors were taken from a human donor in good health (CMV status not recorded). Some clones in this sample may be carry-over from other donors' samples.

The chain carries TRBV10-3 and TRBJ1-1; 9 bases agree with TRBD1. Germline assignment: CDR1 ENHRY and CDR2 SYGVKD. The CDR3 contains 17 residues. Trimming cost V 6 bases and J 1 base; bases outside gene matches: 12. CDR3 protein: CAIRTTSGTGRNTEAFF. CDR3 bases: TGTGCCATCAGAACCACCTCCGGGACAGGGAGGAACACTGAAGCTTTCTTT.

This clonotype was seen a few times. CDR3 nucleotide sequence: TGTGCCAGCAGCTTACGAGGGGAAGCCTACGAGCAGTACTTC. Its protein is CASSLRGEAYEQYF. V usage is TRBV11-3 and J usage is TRBJ2-7; D possibly uses TRBD1 or TRBD2 (5 bases each). CDR1 SGHNT and CDR2 YENEEA come from the germline V gene. The CDR3 consists of 14 residues. Trimming cost V 2 bases and J 2 bases, with 10 bases left between them.

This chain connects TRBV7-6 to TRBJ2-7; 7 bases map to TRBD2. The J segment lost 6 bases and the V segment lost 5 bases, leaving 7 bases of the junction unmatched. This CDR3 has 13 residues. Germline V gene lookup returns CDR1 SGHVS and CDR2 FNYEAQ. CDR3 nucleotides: TGTGCCAGCAGCCCCTCGGGGGGTCCCGAGCAGTACTTC. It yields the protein CASSPSGGPEQYF.

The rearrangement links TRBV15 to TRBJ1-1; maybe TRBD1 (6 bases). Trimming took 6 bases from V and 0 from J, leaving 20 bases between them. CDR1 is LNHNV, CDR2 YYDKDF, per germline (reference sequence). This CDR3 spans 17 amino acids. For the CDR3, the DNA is TGTGCCACCAGTCCTTCGGGGGGCCTTAACATGAACACTGAAGCTTTCTTT. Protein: CATSPSGGLNMNTEAFF.

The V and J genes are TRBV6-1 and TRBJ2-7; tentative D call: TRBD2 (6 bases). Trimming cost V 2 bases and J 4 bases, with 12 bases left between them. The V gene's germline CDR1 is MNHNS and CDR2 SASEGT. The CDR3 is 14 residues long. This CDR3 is CASSEYRGMYEQYV. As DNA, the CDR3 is TGTGCCAGCAGTGAATATCGGGGGATGTACGAGCAGTACGTC.

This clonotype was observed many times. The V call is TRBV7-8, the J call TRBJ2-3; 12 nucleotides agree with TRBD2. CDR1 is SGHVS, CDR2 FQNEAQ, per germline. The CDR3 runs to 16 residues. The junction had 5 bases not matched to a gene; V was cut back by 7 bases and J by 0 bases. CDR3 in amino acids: CASTLAGGISTDTQYF. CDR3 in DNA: TGTGCCAGCACGCTAGCGGGGGGGATTAGCACAGATACGCAGTATTTT.

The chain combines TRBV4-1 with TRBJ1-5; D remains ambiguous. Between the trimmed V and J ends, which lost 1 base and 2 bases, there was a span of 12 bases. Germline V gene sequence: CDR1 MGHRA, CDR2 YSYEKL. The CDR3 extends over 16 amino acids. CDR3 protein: CASSQVFGGGNQPQHF. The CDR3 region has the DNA TGCGCCAGCAGCCAAGTTTTCGGCGGCGGCAATCAGCCCCAGCATTTT.

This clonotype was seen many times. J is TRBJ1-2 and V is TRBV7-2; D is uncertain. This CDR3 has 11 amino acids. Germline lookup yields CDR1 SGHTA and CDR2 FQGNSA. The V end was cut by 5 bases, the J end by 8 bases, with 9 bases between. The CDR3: CASSQLTGYTF. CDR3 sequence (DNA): TGTGCCAGCAGCCAATTGACAGGCTACACCTTC.

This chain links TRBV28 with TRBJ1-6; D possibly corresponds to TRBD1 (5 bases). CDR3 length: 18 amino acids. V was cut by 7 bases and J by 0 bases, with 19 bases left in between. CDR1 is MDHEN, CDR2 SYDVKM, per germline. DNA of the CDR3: TGTGCCAGCACTTTCACGGGGGGGGTGAGCTCCTATAATTCACCCCTCCACTTT. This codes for CASTFTGGVSSYNSPLHF.

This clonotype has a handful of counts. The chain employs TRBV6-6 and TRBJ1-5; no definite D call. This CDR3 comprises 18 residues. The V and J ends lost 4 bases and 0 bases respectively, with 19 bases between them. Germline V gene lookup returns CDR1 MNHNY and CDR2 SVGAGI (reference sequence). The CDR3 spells CASSSIFLDENSNQPQHF. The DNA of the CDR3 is TGTGCCAGCAGTTCCATATTCCTGGACGAGAATAGCAATCAGCCCCAGCATTTT.

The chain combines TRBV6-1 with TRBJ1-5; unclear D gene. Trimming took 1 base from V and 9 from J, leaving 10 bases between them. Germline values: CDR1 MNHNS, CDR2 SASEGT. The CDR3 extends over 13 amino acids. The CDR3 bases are TGTGCCAGCAGTGAAGGGTTGGGTCCGCCCCAGCATTTT. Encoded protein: CASSEGLGPPQHF.

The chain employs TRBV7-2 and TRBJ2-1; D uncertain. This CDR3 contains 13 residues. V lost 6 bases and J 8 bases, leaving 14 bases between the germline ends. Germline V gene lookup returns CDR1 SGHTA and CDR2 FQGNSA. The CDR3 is CASSPSPVDEQFF. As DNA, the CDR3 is TGTGCCAGCAGTCCTTCACCTGTGGATGAGCAGTTCTTC.

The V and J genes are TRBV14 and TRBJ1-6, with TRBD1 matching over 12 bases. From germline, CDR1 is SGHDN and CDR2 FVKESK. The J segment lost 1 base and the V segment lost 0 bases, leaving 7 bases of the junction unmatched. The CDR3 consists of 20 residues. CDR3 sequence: CASSQDRDRGLLSYNSPLHF. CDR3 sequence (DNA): TGTGCCAGCAGCCAAGACCGGGACAGGGGGCTCTTGTCCTATAATTCACCCCTCCACTTT.

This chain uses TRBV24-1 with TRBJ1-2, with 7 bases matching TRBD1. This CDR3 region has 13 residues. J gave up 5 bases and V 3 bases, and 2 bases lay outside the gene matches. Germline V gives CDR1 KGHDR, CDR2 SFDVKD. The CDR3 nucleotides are TGTGCCACCAGTGATGGGACAGCTTATGGCTACACCTTC. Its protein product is CATSDGTAYGYTF.

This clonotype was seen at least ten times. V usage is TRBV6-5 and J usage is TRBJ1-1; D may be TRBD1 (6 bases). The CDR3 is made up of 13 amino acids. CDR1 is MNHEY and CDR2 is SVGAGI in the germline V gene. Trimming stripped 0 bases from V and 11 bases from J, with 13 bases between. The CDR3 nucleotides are TGTGCCAGCAGTTACTCGTTGGGAAGGGGGGCTTTCTTT. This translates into CASSYSLGRGAFF.

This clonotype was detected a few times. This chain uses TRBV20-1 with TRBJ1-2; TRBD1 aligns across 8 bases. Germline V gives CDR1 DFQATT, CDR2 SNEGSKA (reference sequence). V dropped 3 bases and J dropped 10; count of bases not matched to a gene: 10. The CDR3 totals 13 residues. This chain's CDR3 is CSASLVGQEYYTF. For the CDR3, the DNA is TGCAGTGCTAGTCTAGTGGGACAGGAATACTACACCTTC.

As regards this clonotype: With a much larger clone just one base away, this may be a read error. The CDR3 sequence: CTSSKEAVSTEAFF. For the CDR3, the DNA is TGTACCAGTAGTAAGGAGGCGGTGAGCACTGAAGCTTTCTTT. V is TRBV19 and J is TRBJ1-1; no clear D. CDR3 length: 14 amino acids. In germline, CDR1 is LNHDA, CDR2 SQIVND (reference sequence). Together with reference TRBV19 and TRBJ1-1, the CDR3 gives the full variable domain: DGGITQSPKYLFRKEGQNVTLSCEQNLNHDAMYWYRQDPGQGLRLIYYSQIVNDFQKGDIAEGYSVSREKKESFPLTVTSAQKNPTAFYLCTSSKEAVSTEAFFGQGTRLTVV.

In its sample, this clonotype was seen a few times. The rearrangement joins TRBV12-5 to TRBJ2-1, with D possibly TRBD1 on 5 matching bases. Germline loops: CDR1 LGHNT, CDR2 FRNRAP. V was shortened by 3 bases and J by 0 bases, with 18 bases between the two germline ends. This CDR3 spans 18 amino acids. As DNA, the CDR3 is TGTGCTAGTGGTTTTTCCCTGAAAGAACAGGACTCCTACAATGAGCAGTTCTTC. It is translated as CASGFSLKEQDSYNEQFF.

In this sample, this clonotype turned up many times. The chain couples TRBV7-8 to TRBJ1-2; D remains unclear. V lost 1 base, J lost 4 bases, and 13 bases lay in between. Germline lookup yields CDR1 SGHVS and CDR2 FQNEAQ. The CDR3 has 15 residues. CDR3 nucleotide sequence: TGTGCCAGCAGCTTAGGCGGCCTCTTGAGCTATGGCTACACCTTC. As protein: CASSLGGLLSYGYTF.

CDR3 loop: CASGAGENTIYF. In DNA, the CDR3 is TGTGCCAGCGGCGCAGGGGAAAACACCATATATTTT. V is TRBV6-6 and J is TRBJ1-3; D is perhaps TRBD1 (6 bases). This CDR3 contains 12 residues. Germline assignment: CDR1 MNHNY and CDR2 SVGAGI (reference sequence). Trimming took 8 bases from V and 6 from J, leaving 11 bases between them.

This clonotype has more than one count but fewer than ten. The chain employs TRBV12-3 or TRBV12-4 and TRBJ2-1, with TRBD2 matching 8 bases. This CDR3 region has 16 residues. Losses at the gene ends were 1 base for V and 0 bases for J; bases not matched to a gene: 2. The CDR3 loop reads CASSLEAGDSYNEQFF. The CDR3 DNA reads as TGTGCCAGCAGTTTAGAAGCGGGGGACTCCTACAATGAGCAGTTCTTC.

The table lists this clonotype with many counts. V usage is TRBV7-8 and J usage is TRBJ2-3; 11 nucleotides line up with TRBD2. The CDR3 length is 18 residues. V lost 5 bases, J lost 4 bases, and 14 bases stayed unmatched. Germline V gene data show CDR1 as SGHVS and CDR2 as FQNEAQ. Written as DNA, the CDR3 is TGTGCCAGCAGCCTACTAGCGGGGGAACAAAGTGTGGCAGATACGCAGTATTTT. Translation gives CASSLLAGEQSVADTQYF.

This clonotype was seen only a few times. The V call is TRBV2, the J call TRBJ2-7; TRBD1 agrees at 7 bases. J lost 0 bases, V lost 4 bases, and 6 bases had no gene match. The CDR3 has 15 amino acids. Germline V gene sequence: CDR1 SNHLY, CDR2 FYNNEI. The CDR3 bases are TGTGCCAGCAGTGGGCTGGGACAGCCCTCCTACGAGCAGTACTTC. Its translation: CASSGLGQPSYEQYF.

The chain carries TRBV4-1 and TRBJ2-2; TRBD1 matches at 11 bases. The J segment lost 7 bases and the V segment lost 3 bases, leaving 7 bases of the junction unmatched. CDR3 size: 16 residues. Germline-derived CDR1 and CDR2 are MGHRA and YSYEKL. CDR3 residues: CASSHRGTGGNGELFF. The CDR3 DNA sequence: TGCGCCAGCAGCCACAGGGGGACAGGGGGTAACGGGGAGCTGTTTTTT.

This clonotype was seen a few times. In DNA form, the CDR3 reads TGTGCCAGCAGTTTATACAGGGAAGGTGAGCAGTTCTTC. This translates into CASSLYREGEQFF. The chain joins TRBV27 to TRBJ2-1; a weak D match, TRBD1 (6 bases). CDR1 is MNHEY and CDR2 is SMNVEV in the germline V gene (reference sequence). This CDR3 is 13 amino acids long. Trimming removed 1 base from V and 9 bases from J, with 10 bases in between.

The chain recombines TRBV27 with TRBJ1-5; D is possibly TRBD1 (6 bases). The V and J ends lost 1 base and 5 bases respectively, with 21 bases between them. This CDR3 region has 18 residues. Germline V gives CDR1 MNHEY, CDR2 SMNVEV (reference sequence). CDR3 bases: TGTGCCAGCAGTTTATACCCCACAGGGCCGAAGGAGGATCAGCCCCAGCATTTT. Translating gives CASSLYPTGPKEDQPQHF.

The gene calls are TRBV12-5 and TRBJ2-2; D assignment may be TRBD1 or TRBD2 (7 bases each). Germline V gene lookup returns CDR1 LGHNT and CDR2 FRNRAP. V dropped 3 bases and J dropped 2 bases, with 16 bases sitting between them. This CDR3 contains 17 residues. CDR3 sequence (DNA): TGTGCTAGTGGTTTCCATGACAGGGAGGGAAACACCGGGGAGCTGTTTTTT. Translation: CASGFHDREGNTGELFF.